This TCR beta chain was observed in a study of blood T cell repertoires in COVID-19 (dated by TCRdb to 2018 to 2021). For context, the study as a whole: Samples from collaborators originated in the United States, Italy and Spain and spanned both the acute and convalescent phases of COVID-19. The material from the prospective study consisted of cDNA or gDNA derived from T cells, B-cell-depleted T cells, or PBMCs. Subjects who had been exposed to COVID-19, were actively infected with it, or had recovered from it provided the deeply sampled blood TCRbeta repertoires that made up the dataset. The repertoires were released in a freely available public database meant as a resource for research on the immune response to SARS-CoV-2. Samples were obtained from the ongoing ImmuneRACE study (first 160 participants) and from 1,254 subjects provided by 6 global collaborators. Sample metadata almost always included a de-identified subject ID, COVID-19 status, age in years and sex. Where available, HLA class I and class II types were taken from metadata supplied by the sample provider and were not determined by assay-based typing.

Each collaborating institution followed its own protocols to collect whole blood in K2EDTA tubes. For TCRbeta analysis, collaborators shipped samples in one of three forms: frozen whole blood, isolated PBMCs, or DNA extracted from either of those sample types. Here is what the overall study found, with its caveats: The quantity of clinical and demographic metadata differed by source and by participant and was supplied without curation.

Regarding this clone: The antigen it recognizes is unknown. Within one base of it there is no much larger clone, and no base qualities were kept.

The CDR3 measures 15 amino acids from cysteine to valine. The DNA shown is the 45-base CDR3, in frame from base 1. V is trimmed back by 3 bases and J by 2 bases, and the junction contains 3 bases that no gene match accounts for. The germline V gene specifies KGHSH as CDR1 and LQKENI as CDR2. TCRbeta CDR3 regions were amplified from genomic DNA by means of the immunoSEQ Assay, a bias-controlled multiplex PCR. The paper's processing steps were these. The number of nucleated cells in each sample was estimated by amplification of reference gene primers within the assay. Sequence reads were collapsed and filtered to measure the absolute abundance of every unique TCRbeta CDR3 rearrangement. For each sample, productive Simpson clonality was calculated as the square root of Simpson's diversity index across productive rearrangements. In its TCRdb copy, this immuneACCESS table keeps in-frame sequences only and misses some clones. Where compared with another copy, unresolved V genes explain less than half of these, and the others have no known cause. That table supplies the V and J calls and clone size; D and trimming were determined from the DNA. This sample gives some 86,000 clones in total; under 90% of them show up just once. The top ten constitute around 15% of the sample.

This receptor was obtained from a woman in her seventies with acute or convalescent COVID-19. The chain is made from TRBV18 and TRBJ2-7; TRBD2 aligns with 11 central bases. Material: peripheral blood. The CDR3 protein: CASSPGLAETYEQYV. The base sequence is TGTGCCAGCTCACCGGGACTAGCGGAAACCTACGAGCAGTACGTC.